This T cell receptor beta chain was retrieved from a study of human T cells and chemical hapten exposure. Study details: Diphenylcyclopropenone, dosed weekly to the scalp, was given to patients throughout the roughly 24-week study.

TCRdb re-derived calls from the RACE reads in MiXCR, one entry per CDR3 protein. The top ten hold approximately 10% of the sample, which has 85,000 to 100,000 distinct CDR3 sequences, 25% to 35% seen once. V lost 4 bases and J lost 5, with 15 bases in between. The CDR3 sequence is 14 residues long. Regarding time point: patch test 3, about 24 weeks after DPC sensitization. Treatment defined: therapeutic diphenylcyclopropenone sensitization with weekly scalp DPC. This clonotype has only a few counts. The source is a man aged 40-50 years with alopecia areata. Some clones in this sample may be carry-over from other donors' samples. V gene TRBV12-3 or TRBV12-4 combines with J gene TRBJ2-7, with D tentatively TRBD1 (6 bases). The source material was whole blood, sampled in connection with sensitization to the hapten diphenylcyclopropenone (DPC). The CDR3 sequence is CASSSPPGEHEQYF. In nucleotides, the CDR3 is TGTGCCAGCAGTTCGCCCCCAGGGGAACACGAGCAGTACTTC.